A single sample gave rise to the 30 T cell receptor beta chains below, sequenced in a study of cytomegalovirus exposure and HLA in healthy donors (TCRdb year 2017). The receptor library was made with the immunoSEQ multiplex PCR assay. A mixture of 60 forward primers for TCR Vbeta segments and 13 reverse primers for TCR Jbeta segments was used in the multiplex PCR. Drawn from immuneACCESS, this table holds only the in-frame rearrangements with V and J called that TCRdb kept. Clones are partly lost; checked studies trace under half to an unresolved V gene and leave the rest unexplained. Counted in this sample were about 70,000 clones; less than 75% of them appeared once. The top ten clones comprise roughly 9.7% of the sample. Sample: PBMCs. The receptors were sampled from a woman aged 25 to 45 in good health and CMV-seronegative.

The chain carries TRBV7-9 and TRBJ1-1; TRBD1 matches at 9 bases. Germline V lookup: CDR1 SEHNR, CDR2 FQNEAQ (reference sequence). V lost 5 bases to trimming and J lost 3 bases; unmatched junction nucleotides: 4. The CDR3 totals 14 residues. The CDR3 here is CASSPQGAYTEAFF. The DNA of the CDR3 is TGTGCCAGCAGCCCACAGGGGGCCTACACTGAAGCTTTCTTT.

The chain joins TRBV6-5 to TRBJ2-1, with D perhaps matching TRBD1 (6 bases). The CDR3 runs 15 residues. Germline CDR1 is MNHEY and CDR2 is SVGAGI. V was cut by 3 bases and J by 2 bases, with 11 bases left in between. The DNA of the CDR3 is TGTGCCAGCAGTTATGGGACAACGCCCTACAATGAGCAGTTCTTC. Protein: CASSYGTTPYNEQFF.

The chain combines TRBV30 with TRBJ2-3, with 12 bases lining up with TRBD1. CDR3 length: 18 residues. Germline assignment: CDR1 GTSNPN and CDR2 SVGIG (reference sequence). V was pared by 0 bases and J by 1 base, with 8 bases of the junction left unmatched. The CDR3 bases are TGTGCCTGGAGTGTCCCCGGGACAGGGGGCGCGGGCACAGATACGCAGTATTTT. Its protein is CAWSVPGTGGAGTDTQYF.

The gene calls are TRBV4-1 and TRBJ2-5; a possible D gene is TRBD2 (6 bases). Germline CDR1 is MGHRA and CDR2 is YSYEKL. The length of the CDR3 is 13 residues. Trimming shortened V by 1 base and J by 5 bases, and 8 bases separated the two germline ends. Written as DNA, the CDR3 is TGCGCCAGCAGCCAAGGAGGAGGGGAGACCCAGTACTTC. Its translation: CASSQGGGETQYF.

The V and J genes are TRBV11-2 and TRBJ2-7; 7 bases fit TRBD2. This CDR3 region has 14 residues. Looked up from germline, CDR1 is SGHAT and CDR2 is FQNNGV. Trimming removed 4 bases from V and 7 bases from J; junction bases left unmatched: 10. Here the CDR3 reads CASSSTGGNREQYF. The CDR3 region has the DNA TGTGCCAGCAGCTCAACGGGGGGTAATCGGGAGCAGTACTTC.

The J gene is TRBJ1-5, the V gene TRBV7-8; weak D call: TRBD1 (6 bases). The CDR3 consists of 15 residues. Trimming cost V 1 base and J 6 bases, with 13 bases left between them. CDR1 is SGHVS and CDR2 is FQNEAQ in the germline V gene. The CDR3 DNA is TGTGCCAGCAGCTTAGGGGCCAGGGGCTCTCAGCCCCAGCATTTT. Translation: CASSLGARGSQPQHF.

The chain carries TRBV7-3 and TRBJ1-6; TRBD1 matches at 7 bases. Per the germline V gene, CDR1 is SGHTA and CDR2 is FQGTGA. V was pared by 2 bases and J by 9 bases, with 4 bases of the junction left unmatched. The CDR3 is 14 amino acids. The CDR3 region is CASSLGQGGSPLHF. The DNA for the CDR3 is TGTGCCAGCAGCTTAGGGCAGGGGGGTTCACCCCTCCACTTT.

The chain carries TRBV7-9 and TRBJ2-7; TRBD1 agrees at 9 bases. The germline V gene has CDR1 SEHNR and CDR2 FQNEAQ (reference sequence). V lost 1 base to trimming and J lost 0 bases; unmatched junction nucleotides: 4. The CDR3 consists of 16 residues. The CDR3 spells CASSLGGTGSSYEQYF. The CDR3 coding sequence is TGTGCCAGCAGCTTAGGTGGGACAGGGAGCTCCTACGAGCAGTACTTC.

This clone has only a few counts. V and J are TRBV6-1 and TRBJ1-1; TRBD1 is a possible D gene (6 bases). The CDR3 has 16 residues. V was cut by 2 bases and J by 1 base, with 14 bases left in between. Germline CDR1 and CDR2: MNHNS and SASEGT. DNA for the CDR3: TGTGCCAGCAGTGAATTTACTGGGGGCCCGAACACTGAAGCTTTCTTT. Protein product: CASSEFTGGPNTEAFF.

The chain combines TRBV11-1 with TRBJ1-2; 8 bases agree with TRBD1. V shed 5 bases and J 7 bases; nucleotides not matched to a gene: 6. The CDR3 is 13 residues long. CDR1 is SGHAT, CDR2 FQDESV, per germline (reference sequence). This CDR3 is CASSNQGARGYTF. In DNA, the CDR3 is TGTGCCAGCAGCAACCAGGGGGCCCGTGGCTACACCTTC.

This CDR3 reads CAIGQGQGYTF. CDR3 coding DNA: TGTGCGATCGGTCAGGGGCAAGGCTACACCTTC. The chain carries TRBV19 and TRBJ1-2; the D gene is possibly TRBD1 (6 bases). The CDR3 length is 11 residues. The germline CDR1 and CDR2 sequences are LNHDA and SQIVND (reference sequence).

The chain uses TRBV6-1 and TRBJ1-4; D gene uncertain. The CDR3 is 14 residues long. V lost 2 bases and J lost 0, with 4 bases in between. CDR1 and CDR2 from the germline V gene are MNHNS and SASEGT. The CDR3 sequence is CASSERATNEKLFF. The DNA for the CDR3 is TGTGCCAGCAGTGAACGGGCAACTAATGAAAAACTGTTTTTT.

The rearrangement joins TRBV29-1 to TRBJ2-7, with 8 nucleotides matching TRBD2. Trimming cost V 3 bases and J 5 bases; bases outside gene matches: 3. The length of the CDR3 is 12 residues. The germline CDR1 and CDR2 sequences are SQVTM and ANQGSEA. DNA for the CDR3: TGCAGCGTTGATGCGGGGGGCGACGAGCAGTACTTC. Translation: CSVDAGGDEQYF.

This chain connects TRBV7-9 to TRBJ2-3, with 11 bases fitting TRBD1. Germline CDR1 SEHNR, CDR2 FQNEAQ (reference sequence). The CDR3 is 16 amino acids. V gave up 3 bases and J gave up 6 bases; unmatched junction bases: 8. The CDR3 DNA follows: TGTGCCAGCAGCTTCCGGACAGGGGGCACAGTCGATACGCAGTATTTT. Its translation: CASSFRTGGTVDTQYF.

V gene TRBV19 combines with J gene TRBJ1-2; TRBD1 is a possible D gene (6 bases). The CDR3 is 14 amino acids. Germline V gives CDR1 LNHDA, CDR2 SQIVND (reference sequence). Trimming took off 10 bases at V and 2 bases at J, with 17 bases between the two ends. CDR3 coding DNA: TGTGCCACCGCAACAGGGCAATTAAACTATGGCTACACCTTC. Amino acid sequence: CATATGQLNYGYTF.

CDR3 DNA sequence: TGTGCCAGCAGTGCCACTCCCGGGACAGGGGGAGAGACCCAGTACTTC. This encodes CASSATPGTGGETQYF. The rearrangement links TRBV6-1 to TRBJ2-5; 11 nucleotides line up with TRBD1. J gave up 4 bases and V 4 bases, and 8 bases lay outside the gene matches. From germline, CDR1 is MNHNS and CDR2 SASEGT. The CDR3 is made up of 16 amino acids.

The CDR3 nucleotides are TGTGCCAGTAGTCCCCGGGACTGGCATGAAAAACTGTTTTTT. It translates to CASSPRDWHEKLFF. J is TRBJ1-4 and V is TRBV19; D possibly corresponds to TRBD1 (5 bases). The V and J ends lost 5 bases and 6 bases respectively, with 13 bases between them. CDR1 is LNHDA and CDR2 is SQIVND in the germline V gene (reference sequence). The CDR3 runs 14 residues.

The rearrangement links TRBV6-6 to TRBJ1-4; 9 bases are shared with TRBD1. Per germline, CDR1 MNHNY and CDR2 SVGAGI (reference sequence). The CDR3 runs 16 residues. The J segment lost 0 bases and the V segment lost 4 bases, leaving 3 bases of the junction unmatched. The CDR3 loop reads CASSLRQGATNEKLFF. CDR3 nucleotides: TGTGCCAGCAGTTTAAGACAGGGGGCAACTAATGAAAAACTGTTTTTT.

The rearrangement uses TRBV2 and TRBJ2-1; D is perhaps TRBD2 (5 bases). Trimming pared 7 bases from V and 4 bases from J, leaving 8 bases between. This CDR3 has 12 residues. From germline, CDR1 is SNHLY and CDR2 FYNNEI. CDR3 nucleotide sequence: TGTGCCAGCACCCGGGGTTACAATGAGCAGTTCTTC. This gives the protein CASTRGYNEQFF.

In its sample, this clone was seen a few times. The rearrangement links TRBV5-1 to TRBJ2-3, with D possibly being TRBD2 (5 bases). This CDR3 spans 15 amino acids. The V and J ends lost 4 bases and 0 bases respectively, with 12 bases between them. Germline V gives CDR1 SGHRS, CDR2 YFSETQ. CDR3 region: CASSVGWRSTDTQYF. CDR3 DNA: TGCGCCAGCAGCGTAGGTTGGAGGAGCACAGATACGCAGTATTTT.

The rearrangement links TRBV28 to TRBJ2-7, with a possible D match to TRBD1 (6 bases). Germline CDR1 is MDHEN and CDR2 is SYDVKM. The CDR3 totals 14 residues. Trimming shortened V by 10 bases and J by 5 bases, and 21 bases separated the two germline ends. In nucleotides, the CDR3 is TGTGCCACCGTTAACGCACAGGGTCACCACGAGCAGTACTTC. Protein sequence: CATVNAQGHHEQYF.

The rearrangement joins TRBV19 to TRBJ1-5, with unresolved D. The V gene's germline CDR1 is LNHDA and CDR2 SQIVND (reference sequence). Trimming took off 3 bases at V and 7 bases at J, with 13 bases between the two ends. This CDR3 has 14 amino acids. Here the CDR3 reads CASSIWRKKQPQHF. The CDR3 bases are TGTGCCAGTAGTATTTGGAGGAAAAAACAGCCCCAGCATTTT.

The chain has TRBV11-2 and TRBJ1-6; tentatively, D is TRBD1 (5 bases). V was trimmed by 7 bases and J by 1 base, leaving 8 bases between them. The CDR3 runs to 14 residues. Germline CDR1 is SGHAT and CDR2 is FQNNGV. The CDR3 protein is CASTGGSYNSPLHF. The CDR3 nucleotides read TGTGCCAGCACCGGGGGATCCTATAATTCACCCCTCCACTTT.

For the CDR3, the DNA is TGTGCCAGCAGTTCCCGTCGGACACAGAACTATGGCTACACCTTC. Translating it yields CASSSRRTQNYGYTF. V is TRBV6-5 and J is TRBJ1-2, with a possible D match to TRBD1 (5 bases). Germline CDR1 reads MNHEY; CDR2 reads SVGAGI. V dropped 4 bases and J dropped 2 bases, with 14 bases sitting between them. This CDR3 is 15 amino acids long.

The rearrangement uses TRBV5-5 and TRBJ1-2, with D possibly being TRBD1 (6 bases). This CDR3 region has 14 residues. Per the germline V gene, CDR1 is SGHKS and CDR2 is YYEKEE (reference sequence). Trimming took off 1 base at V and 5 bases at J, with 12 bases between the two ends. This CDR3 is CASSLPGALYGYTF. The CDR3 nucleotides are TGTGCCAGCAGCTTGCCAGGGGCGCTATATGGCTACACCTTC.

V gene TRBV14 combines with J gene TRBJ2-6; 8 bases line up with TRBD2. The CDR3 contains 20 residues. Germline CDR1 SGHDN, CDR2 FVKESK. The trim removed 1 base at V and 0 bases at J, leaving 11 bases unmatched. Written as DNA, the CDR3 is TGTGCCAGCAGCCAAGTAGGGGTTTTAGCGGGGCCCTCTGGGGCCAACGTCCTGACTTTC. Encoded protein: CASSQVGVLAGPSGANVLTF.

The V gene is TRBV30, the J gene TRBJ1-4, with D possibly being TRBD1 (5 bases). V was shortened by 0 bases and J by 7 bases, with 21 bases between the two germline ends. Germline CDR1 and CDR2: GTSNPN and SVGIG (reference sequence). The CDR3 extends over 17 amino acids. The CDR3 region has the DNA TGTGCCTGGAGTGTACCTCTCCCACGGGGGAGAAGTGAAAAACTGTTTTTT. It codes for CAWSVPLPRGRSEKLFF. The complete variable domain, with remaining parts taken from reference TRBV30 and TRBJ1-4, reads SQTIHQWPATLVQPVGSPLSLECTVEGTSNPNLYWYRQAAGRGLQLLFYSVGIGQISSEVPQNLSASRPQDRQFILSSKKLLLSDSGFYLCAWSVPLPRGRSEKLFFGSGTQLSVL.

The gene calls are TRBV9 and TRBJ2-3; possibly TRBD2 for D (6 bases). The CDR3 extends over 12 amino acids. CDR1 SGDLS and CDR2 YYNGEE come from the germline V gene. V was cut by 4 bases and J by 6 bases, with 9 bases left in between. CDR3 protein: CASSLEGDTQYF. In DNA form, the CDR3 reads TGTGCCAGCAGCCTGGAGGGGGATACGCAGTATTTT.

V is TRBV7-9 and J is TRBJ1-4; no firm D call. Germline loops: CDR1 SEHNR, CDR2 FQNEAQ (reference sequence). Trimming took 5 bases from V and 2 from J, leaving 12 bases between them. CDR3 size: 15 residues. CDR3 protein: CASSLLPGTNEKLFF. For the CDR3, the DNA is TGTGCCAGCAGCCTCCTTCCCGGGACTAATGAAAAACTGTTTTTT.

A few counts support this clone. The CDR3 DNA is TGTGCCAGTAGTTTGCGACAGGGCTACGAGCAGTACTTC. The encoded protein is CASSLRQGYEQYF. The chain combines TRBV19 with TRBJ2-7, with TRBD1 matching over 7 bases. The V gene's germline CDR1 is LNHDA and CDR2 SQIVND (reference sequence). The CDR3 length is 13 residues. J was trimmed by 3 bases and V by 5 bases; bases with no gene match: 4.